These 9 T cell receptor beta chains were all obtained from the same sample, sequenced in a study of CD8+CD57+ T cells in acquired aplastic anemia. For CDR3 and TCR beta VDJ profiling, genomic DNA was the template used. TCRdb independently ran MiXCR on the reads; one entry per CDR3 protein. This table has roughly 190,000 distinct CDR3 sequences, less than 60% appearing once. Before being chosen for sequencing, patients had shown CD8+CD57+ cell expansion by flow cytometry. What was sequenced was sorted CD4+, CD8+, or CD8+CD57+ T cells (not recorded which) from PBMCs. Receptors originate from a human donor with aplastic anemia.

The V call is TRBV7-3, the J call TRBJ1-2; the D is unclear. Trimming left V 6 bases short and J 2 bases short, with 13 bases between. CDR3 length: 14 amino acids. Per germline, CDR1 SGHTA and CDR2 FQGTGA. CDR3 in DNA: TGTGCCAGCAGTTTATATTCGGGAAACTATGGCTACACCTTC. This sequence encodes CASSLYSGNYGYTF. Filled out from reference TRBV7-3 and TRBJ1-2, the complete variable domain reads GAGVSQTPSNKVTEKGKYVELRCDPISGHTALYWYRQSLGQGPEFLIYFQGTGAADDSGLPNDRFFAVRPEGSVSTLKIQRTERGDSAVYLCASSLYSGNYGYTFGSGTRLTVV.

The rearrangement joins TRBV7-2 to TRBJ1-6, with D possibly matching TRBD1 (5 bases). This CDR3 has 15 residues. CDR1 and CDR2 (germline): SGHTA, FQGNSA. Trimming took 1 base from V and 9 from J, leaving 13 bases between them. CDR3 sequence reads: CASSLGFRVGSPLHF. CDR3 coding DNA: TGTGCCAGCAGCTTAGGATTCAGGGTTGGTTCACCCCTCCACTTT.

The sample holds many counts of this clonotype. The chain carries TRBV5-1 and TRBJ1-6; D ambiguous. The CDR3 has 16 amino acids. Germline CDR1 and CDR2: SGHRS and YFSETQ. V lost 0 bases, J lost 9 bases, and 16 bases lay in between. This chain's CDR3 is CASSLVSPSTGSPLHF. As DNA, the CDR3 is TGCGCCAGCAGCTTGGTTTCTCCCTCAACTGGTTCACCCCTCCACTTT.

In its sample, this clonotype was seen a few times. The chain is built from TRBV7-9 and TRBJ2-7; D not resolved. V lost 1 base and J lost 5, with 6 bases in between. Germline V lookup: CDR1 SEHNR, CDR2 FQNEAQ (reference sequence). There are 12 residues in the CDR3. CDR3 in DNA: TGTGCCAGCAGCTTAGAGGTCAACGAGCAGTACTTC. Translation: CASSLEVNEQYF.

To note about this clonotype: One junction end disagrees with the germline gene, perhaps due to a read error. V gene TRBV25-1 combines with J gene TRBJ2-7; the match to TRBD2 covers 11 bases. The CDR3 runs to 14 residues. CDR1 is MGHDK and CDR2 is SYGVNS in the germline V gene. The CDR3 coding sequence is TGTGCCAGCAGCCCGACTAGCGGGACCTACAAGCAGTACTTC. Translating it yields CASSPTSGTYKQYF.

This clonotype was picked up a small number of times. The V call is TRBV2, the J call TRBJ1-1; D is unclear. CDR3 length: 11 amino acids. The ends were cut back, 6 bases at V and 2 bases at J, with 4 bases in the middle. CDR1 and CDR2 (germline): SNHLY, FYNNEI. The CDR3 here is CASRPNTEAFF. As DNA, the CDR3 is TGTGCCAGCAGACCCAACACTGAAGCTTTCTTT.

The chain joins TRBV9 to TRBJ2-3; D gene uncertain. CDR3 size: 12 residues. Germline lookup yields CDR1 SGDLS and CDR2 YYNGEE. With 0 bases removed from V and 4 bases from J, the gap between germline ends came to 3 bases. CDR3 nucleotides: TGTGCCAGCAGCGTAGCCCCAGATACGCAGTATTTT. Residues: CASSVAPDTQYF.

This clonotype was found many times. The chain links TRBV6-1 to TRBJ1-3; perhaps TRBD1 as D (5 bases). This CDR3 has 13 amino acids. Germline V gene data show CDR1 as MNHNS and CDR2 as SASEGT. Trimming pared 7 bases from V and 2 bases from J, leaving 9 bases between. DNA for the CDR3: TGTGCCAGCAATCCAGGGACTGGAAACACCATATATTTT. Amino acid sequence: CASNPGTGNTIYF.

This clonotype has just a few counts. A much larger clone is a single base away; this may be a read error. The chain has TRBV20-1 and TRBJ1-1, with 7 bases identical to TRBD1. This CDR3 has 15 residues. Germline CDR1 DFQATT, CDR2 SNEGSKA (reference sequence). The CDR3 reads CSARGQGDRNAEAFF. The CDR3 DNA sequence: TGCAGTGCAAGAGGGCAGGGGGATAGAAACGCTGAAGCTTTCTTT.